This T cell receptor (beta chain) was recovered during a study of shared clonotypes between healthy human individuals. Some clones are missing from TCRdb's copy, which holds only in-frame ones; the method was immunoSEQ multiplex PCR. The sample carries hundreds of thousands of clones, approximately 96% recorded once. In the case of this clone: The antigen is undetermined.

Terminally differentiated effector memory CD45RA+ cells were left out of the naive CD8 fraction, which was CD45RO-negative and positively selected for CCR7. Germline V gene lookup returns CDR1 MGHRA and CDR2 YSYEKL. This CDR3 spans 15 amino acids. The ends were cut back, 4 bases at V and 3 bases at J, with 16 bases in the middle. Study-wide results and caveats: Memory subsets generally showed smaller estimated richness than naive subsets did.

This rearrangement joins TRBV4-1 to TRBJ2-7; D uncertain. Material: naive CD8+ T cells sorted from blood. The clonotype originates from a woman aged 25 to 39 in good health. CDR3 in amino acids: CASSLSKVVNYEQYF. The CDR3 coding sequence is TGCGCCAGCAGCCTAAGCAAGGTCGTTAACTACGAGCAGTACTTC.